Sequencing of this T cell receptor beta chain was carried out in a study of cytomegalovirus exposure and HLA in healthy donors. Regarding this clone: Antigen specificity is unknown. A junction end diverges from the germline sequence, so it may reflect a read error.

Germline CDR1 reads SEHNR; CDR2 reads FQNEAQ (reference sequence). The CDR3 contains 19 residues. The primer mix had 60 Vbeta and 13 Jbeta primers. The table came from immunoSEQ multiplex PCR; TCRdb's copy has only in-frame clones and leaves some out. Of 200,000 to 250,000 clones in the sample, around 75% are singletons; the top ten hold 1.8%. Study conclusions and caveats: TCR beta chains associated with HLA were, in a later analysis, more clonally expanded than equally common others. Among CMV-associated TCR beta chains, most appeared HLA-restricted in a later analysis.

The chain links TRBV7-9 to TRBJ2-7; D gene ambiguous. The sequencing input was PBMCs. This clonotype was obtained from a woman aged 30 to 39 in good health and CMV-seronegative. In nucleotides, the CDR3 is TGTTCCAGCAGCCCCTATTCTGTTATACATGGTGGGCCTACCTACGAGCAGTACTTC. Translating gives CSSSPYSVIHGGPTYEQYF.